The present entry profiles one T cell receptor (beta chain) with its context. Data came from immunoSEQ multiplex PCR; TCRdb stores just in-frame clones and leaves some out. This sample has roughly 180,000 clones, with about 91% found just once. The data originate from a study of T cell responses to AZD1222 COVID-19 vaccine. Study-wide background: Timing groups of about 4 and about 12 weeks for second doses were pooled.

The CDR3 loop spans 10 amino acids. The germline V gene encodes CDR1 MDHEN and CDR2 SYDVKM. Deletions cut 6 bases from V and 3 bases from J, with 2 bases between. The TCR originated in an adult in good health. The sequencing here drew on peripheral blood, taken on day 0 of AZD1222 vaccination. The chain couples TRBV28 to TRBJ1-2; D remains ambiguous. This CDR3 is CASSYYGYTF. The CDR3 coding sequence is TGTGCCAGCAGCTACTATGGCTACACCTTC.